This TCR beta chain was recovered during a study of blood T cell repertoires in COVID-19. Study overall: Both acute and convalescent COVID-19 samples were obtained from the United States, Italy and Spain. The cDNA or gDNA used as material had been derived from T cells, B-cell-depleted T cells, or PBMCs.

Germline-derived CDR1 and CDR2 are SGHTA and FQGTGA. Trimming stripped 1 base from V and 9 bases from J, with 12 bases between. This CDR3 comprises 13 residues. Under the authors' procedure: Amplification of reference gene primers provided the estimated nucleated cell counts. Measured with immunoSEQ multiplex PCR; TCRdb has only the in-frame clones, and not every one. V, J and clone size are those of that table, while D and trimming were read from the DNA. The sample contains 250,000 to 300,000 clones, over 70% of which appear only once. Sequenced material: peripheral blood. The rearrangement uses TRBV7-3 and TRBJ1-2, with D possibly being TRBD1 (5 bases). The TCR was taken from a woman in her thirties or forties who had recovered from COVID-19. This chain's CDR3 is CASSLRQGDRYTF. Here the CDR3 DNA reads TGTGCCAGCAGCTTAAGGCAGGGTGATCGCTACACCTTC.